This TCR beta chain was found in a study of blood T cell repertoires in COVID-19 (dated by TCRdb to about 2020). Background on the whole study: Samples covering the acute and convalescent phases of COVID-19 were provided by collaborators in the United States, Italy and Spain. The repertoires were released in a freely available public database meant as a resource for research on the immune response to SARS-CoV-2. Nearly every sample came with metadata listing a de-identified subject ID, COVID-19 status, age in years and sex. The dataset comprised deeply sampled blood TCRbeta repertoires from subjects exposed to, actively infected with, or recovered from COVID-19. The prospective study material was composed of cDNA or gDNA derived from T cells, B-cell-depleted T cells, or PBMCs. Samples came from the ongoing ImmuneRACE study (first 160 participants) plus 1,254 subjects from 6 global collaborators. Where available, HLA class I and class II types were taken from metadata supplied by the sample provider and were not determined by assay-based typing.

CDR1 is given as LGHDT and CDR2 as YNNKEL, both from the germline V gene (reference sequence). Trimming costs V 0 bases and J 10 bases, and their ends lie 12 bases apart. There are 14 amino acids in the CDR3, from cysteine to phenylalanine inclusive. The entry retains the CDR3 DNA only, 42 bases that are in frame from base 1. Notes on this clone: Its cognate antigen has yet to be identified. Per-base qualities were not stored, and no clone one base away is much larger.

General conclusions and limits of the study: Clinical and demographic metadata were provided uncurated, with the amount varying by source and participant.

TCRbeta CDR3 regions were amplified from genomic DNA by means of the immunoSEQ Assay, a bias-controlled multiplex PCR. The authors processed their data as follows. The number of nucleated cells in each sample was estimated from the amplification of reference gene primers within the assay. Sequence reads were collapsed and filtered to measure the absolute abundance of every unique TCRbeta CDR3 rearrangement. For each sample, productive Simpson clonality was calculated as the square root of Simpson's diversity index over productive rearrangements. TCRdb holds this immuneACCESS table with in-frame rearrangements only. Some clones are missing; in checked studies, unresolved V genes explain under half, and the rest has no known cause. V, J and clone size are taken as reported in that table, and D and trimming were inferred from the DNA itself. The sample data list 450,000 or so clones, and approximately 92% of these were observed just once. The ten most abundant clones make up roughly 1% of the sample.

One collaborating source in Seattle enrolled patients while the patients were actively infected and followed the patients over time throughout the course of disease. Collaborating institutions collected whole blood in K2EDTA tubes following their own protocols. For TCRbeta analysis, collaborator samples were shipped as frozen whole blood, as isolated PBMCs, or as DNA extracted from either sample type. Material for sequencing was peripheral blood. The chain is made from TRBV3-1 (or the pseudogene TRBV3-2) and TRBJ1-4; too little of a D gene remains to name it. The receptor comes from a man in his late teens or twenties with COVID-19, enrolled during active disease. CDR3 reads: CASSQDFPTGKLFF. DNA sequence: TGTGCCAGCAGCCAAGATTTCCCGACGGGAAAACTGTTTTTT.